These T cell receptor beta chains were read from a single sample in a study of blood T cell repertoires in COVID-19. Sequenced by immunoSEQ multiplex PCR; TCRdb stores in-frame clones only, minus some. The repertoire holds about 230,000 clones, with around 86% as singletons. Material for sequencing was peripheral blood. Receptors were obtained from a man aged 50-59 years with COVID-19, enrolled during active disease. CDR3s include the opening cysteine and the closing phenylalanine or tryptophan. The D gene is left open where the match is weak. Expanded clones get a size class; other rows say once, few or many, or leave the size out.

D,V,size,J,DNA,CDR3
-,TRBV12-3/TRBV12-4,many,TRBJ1-2,TGTGCCAGCAGTTTAGGGACAGCGCGAGGCTACACCTTC,CASSLGTARGYTF
-,TRBV11-2,-,TRBJ1-4,TGTGCCAGCAGCTTAGTTGGGGGCTTTAGTGAAAAACTGTTTTTT,CASSLVGGFSEKLFF
TRBD1,TRBV3-1/TRBV3-2,-,TRBJ2-7,TGTGCCAGCAGCCCGGGGACAGGGGGGATTTACGAGCAGTACTTC,CASSPGTGGIYEQYF
-,TRBV11-2,-,TRBJ2-2,TGTGCCAGCAGGGTACGGGGAGTCGGGGAGCTGTTTTTT,CASRVRGVGELFF
-,TRBV7-6,-,TRBJ1-1,TGTGCCAGCAGCTTTGACAGGTTCCGTGCAAAGAACACTGAAGCTTTCTTT,CASSFDRFRAKNTEAFF
-,TRBV5-6,-,TRBJ2-7,TGTGCCAGCAGCTTCACAGGTCGCAGAGAGCAGTACTTC,CASSFTGRREQYF
TRBD1,TRBV7-8,-,TRBJ2-7,TGTGCCAGCAGCTCCAGGGACAGGGTTTCCTACGAGCAGTACTTC,CASSSRDRVSYEQYF
-,TRBV18,-,TRBJ1-2,TGTGCCAGCTCACCACTGGGGGGGGATGGCTACACCTTC,CASSPLGGDGYTF
TRBD2,TRBV6-5,-,TRBJ2-7,TGTGCCAGCACCGTGTCGGGGGGCGAGCAGTACTTC,CASTVSGGEQYF
TRBD2,TRBV28,-,TRBJ2-1,TGTGCCAGCAGCCCCAGGGTACTAGCGGGGGAATGGTCCTACAATGAGCAGTTCTTC,CASSPRVLAGEWSYNEQFF
-,TRBV11-2,-,TRBJ2-1,TGTGCCAGCAGCTTAGTTGGGCTATCTTACAATGAGCAGTTCTTC,CASSLVGLSYNEQFF
TRBD1,TRBV9,-,TRBJ2-1,TGTGCCAGCAGCGTAGATCCGGGACAGGGAAACTATGAGCAGTTCTTC,CASSVDPGQGNYEQFF
TRBD2,TRBV7-6,-,TRBJ2-2,TGTGCCAGCAGCCAGCGGGTAGGGACTAGCGGGATTAACACCGGGGAGCTGTTTTTT,CASSQRVGTSGINTGELFF
-,TRBV18,-,TRBJ1-1,TGTGCCAGCTCACCACGGTCTGGGGCGAACACTGAAGCTTTCTTT,CASSPRSGANTEAFF
TRBD1,TRBV11-2,-,TRBJ2-7,TGTGCCAGCAGCTTAGATCCAGGGGGCAACTACGAGCAGTACTTC,CASSLDPGGNYEQYF
-,TRBV6-1,-,TRBJ1-5,TGTGCCAGCAGTGAGGGACACCTTAGCAATCAGCCCCAGCATTTT,CASSEGHLSNQPQHF
-,TRBV12-3/TRBV12-4,-,TRBJ2-1,TGTGCCACACGTGACAGCTCCTACAATGAGCAGTTCTTC,CATRDSSYNEQFF
TRBD2,TRBV5-5,-,TRBJ2-3,TGTGCCAGCGTGGGAAGCAGGGGACTAGCGGGGGGTGATACGCAGTATTTT,CASVGSRGLAGGDTQYF
-,TRBV19,-,TRBJ1-4,TGTGCCAGTAGTGGGCGGGCCGCCCACCCCCAAGAAAAACTGTTTTTT,CASSGRAAHPQEKLFF
-,TRBV7-3,-,TRBJ2-1,TGTGCCAGCAAGGATTTCCTCGGACAGCCGTACAATGAGCAGTTCTTC,CASKDFLGQPYNEQFF
TRBD1,TRBV5-1,-,TRBJ2-5,TGCGCCAGCAGCTTGGGACAGGGCTACCAAGAGACCCAGTACTTC,CASSLGQGYQETQYF
-,TRBV4-1,-,TRBJ2-1,TGCGCCAGCAGCCCTCCCCCAACGGGGGACTCCTACAATGAGCAGTTCTTC,CASSPPPTGDSYNEQFF
TRBD1,TRBV5-4,-,TRBJ2-7,TGTGCCAGCAGCCTCCGGGACAGGGGTCCCTACGAGCAGTACTTC,CASSLRDRGPYEQYF
TRBD2,TRBV29-1,-,TRBJ2-1,TGCAGCGTTGAACCCCCGGGAGGGAGGAATGAGCAGTTCTTC,CSVEPPGGRNEQFF
-,TRBV7-3,-,TRBJ1-1,TGTGCCAGCAGCTTCTCGGGACACCAGAGTGAAGCTTTCTTT,CASSFSGHQSEAFF
TRBD2,TRBV24-1,-,TRBJ2-1,TGTGCCACCAGTGACCCTAGCGGGAATCGGGGCAATGAGCAGTTCTTC,CATSDPSGNRGNEQFF
-,TRBV21-1,-,TRBJ2-3,TGTGCCAGCAGCAAGCTAGCGGGAATCACAGATACGCAGTATTTT,CASSKLAGITDTQYF
TRBD1,TRBV9,-,TRBJ1-1,TGTGCCAGCAGCGGCCGACAGGGGGTGGGCACTGAAGCTTTCTTT,CASSGRQGVGTEAFF
-,TRBV12-3/TRBV12-4,-,TRBJ1-1,TGTGCCAGCAGCCTGACAGTGAGAACTGAAGCTTTCTTT,CASSLTVRTEAFF